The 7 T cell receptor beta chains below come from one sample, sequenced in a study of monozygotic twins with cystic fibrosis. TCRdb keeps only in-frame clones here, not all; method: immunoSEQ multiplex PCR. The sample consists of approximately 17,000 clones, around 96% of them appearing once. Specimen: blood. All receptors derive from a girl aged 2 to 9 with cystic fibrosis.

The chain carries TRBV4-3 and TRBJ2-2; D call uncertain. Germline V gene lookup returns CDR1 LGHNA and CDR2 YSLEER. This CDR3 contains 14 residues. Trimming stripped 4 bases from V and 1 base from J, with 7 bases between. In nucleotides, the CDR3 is TGCGCCAGCAGCCCTCGGCTGAACACCGGGGAGCTGTTTTTT. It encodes CASSPRLNTGELFF.

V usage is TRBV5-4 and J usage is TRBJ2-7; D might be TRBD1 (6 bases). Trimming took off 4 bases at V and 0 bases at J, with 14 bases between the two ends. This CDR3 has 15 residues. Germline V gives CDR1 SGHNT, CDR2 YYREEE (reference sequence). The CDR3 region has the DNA TGTGCCAGCAGCCCTCTCAGGGGTAGCTCCTACGAGCAGTACTTC. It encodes CASSPLRGSSYEQYF.

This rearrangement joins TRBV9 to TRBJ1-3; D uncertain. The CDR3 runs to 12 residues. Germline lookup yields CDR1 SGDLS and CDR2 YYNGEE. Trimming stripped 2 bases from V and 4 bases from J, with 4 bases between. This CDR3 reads CASSVSGNTIYF. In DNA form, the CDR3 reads TGTGCCAGCAGCGTTTCCGGAAACACCATATATTTT.

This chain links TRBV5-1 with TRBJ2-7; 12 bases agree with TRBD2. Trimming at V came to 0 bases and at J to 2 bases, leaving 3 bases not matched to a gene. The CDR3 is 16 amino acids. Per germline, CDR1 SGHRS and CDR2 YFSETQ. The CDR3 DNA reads TGCGCCAGCAGCTTGGGCCCTAGCGGGGGGGCCTACGAGCAGTACTTC. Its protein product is CASSLGPSGGAYEQYF.

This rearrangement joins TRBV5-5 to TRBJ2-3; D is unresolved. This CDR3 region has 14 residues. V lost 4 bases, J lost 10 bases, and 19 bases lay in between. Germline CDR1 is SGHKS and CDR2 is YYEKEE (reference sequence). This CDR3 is CASSPEFSSVPQYF. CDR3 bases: TGTGCCAGCAGCCCAGAGTTTAGCTCAGTTCCGCAGTATTTT.

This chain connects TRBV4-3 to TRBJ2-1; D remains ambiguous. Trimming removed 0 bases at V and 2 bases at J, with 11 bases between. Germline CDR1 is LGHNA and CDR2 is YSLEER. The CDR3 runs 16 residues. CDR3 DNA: TGCGCCAGCAGCCAAGATACACTCAATGCCTACAATGAGCAGTTCTTC. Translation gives CASSQDTLNAYNEQFF.

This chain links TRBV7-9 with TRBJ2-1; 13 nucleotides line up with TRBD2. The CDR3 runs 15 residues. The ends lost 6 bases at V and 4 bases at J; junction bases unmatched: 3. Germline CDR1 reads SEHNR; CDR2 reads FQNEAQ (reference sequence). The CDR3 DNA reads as TGTGCCAGCAGTTTGGGACTAGCGGGATACAATGAGCAGTTCTTC. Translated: CASSLGLAGYNEQFF.